These 25 T cell receptor beta chains were sequenced from one sample in a study of shared clonotypes between healthy human individuals. TCRdb's copy holds only in-frame clones and misses some; the assay was immunoSEQ multiplex PCR. The sample shows approximately 940,000 clones, approximately 76% of them seen only once. Material for sequencing was memory CD4+ T cells sorted from blood. Described subset: CD45RA-negative fraction. Receptors were obtained from a man younger than 35 in good health.

The chain couples TRBV6-1 to TRBJ1-1, with TRBD1 as a possible D gene (6 bases). The ends were cut back, 1 base at V and 5 bases at J, with 11 bases in the middle. There are 14 residues in the CDR3. The germline gives CDR1 MNHNS, CDR2 SASEGT. CDR3 region: CASSEDLGATEAFF. CDR3 coding DNA: TGTGCCAGCAGTGAAGACCTGGGGGCGACTGAAGCTTTCTTT.

The chain combines TRBV28 with TRBJ1-2, with 7 positions matching TRBD1. CDR1 and CDR2 (germline): MDHEN, SYDVKM. CDR3 size: 14 residues. Germline trimming cut 4 bases from V and 5 bases from J; bases unmatched to any gene: 7. The chain's CDR3 is CASSSQTTGYGYTF. For the CDR3, the DNA is TGTGCCAGCAGTTCTCAAACGACAGGGTATGGCTACACCTTC.

The chain carries TRBV10-3 and TRBJ1-2, with TRBD1 identical over 8 bases. This CDR3 spans 14 amino acids. Looked up from germline, CDR1 is ENHRY and CDR2 is SYGVKD. After removal of 2 bases from V and 8 bases from J, the junction contained 7 bases not matched to a gene. The DNA of the CDR3 is TGTGCCATCAGTGAGGTCGACAGGGGTAGAGGCTACACCTTC. The encoded protein is CAISEVDRGRGYTF.

The rearrangement links TRBV5-1 to TRBJ2-3, with no clear D. The CDR3 length is 13 residues. V was pared by 0 bases and J by 2 bases, with 4 bases between. CDR1 SGHRS and CDR2 YFSETQ come from the germline V gene. This chain's CDR3 is CASSLGFTDTQYF. In nucleotides, the CDR3 is TGCGCCAGCAGCTTGGGCTTCACAGATACGCAGTATTTT. Full variable domain (missing parts from reference TRBV5-1 and TRBJ2-3): KAGVTQTPRYLIKTRGQQVTLSCSPISGHRSVSWYQQTPGQGLQFLFEYFSETQRNKGNFPGRFSGRQFSNSRSEMNVSTLELGDSALYLCASSLGFTDTQYFGPGTRLTVL.

The rearrangement joins TRBV19 to TRBJ2-6; D gene unclear. Germline V gene data show CDR1 as LNHDA and CDR2 as SQIVND (reference sequence). The CDR3 has 16 amino acids. V gave up 5 bases and J gave up 0 bases, with 11 bases separating them. The CDR3 sequence is CASSSYGSSGANVLTF. The CDR3 DNA is TGTGCCAGTAGTTCCTACGGATCCTCTGGGGCCAACGTCCTGACTTTC.

The chain has TRBV5-1 and TRBJ1-4, with a tentative D call TRBD1 (5 bases). The CDR3 has 17 amino acids. The germline gives CDR1 SGHRS, CDR2 YFSETQ. Trimming pared 0 bases from V and 7 bases from J, leaving 19 bases between. CDR3 sequence reads: CASSLDGQGGASEKLFF. Here the CDR3 DNA reads TGCGCCAGCAGCTTGGACGGGCAGGGAGGGGCATCTGAAAAACTGTTTTTT.

This sequence joins TRBV11-2 and TRBJ2-5; the match to TRBD1 covers 9 bases. V was clipped by 4 bases and J by 1 base; unmatched bases: 4. Germline CDR1 is SGHAT and CDR2 is FQNNGV. The length of the CDR3 is 15 residues. Here the CDR3 DNA reads TGTGCCAGCAGCTATTCGGGACAGGGCCAAGAGACCCAGTACTTC. It yields the protein CASSYSGQGQETQYF. Complete variable domain (other parts from reference TRBV11-2 and TRBJ2-5): EAGVAQSPRYKIIEKRQSVAFWCNPISGHATLYWYQQILGQGPKLLIQFQNNGVVDDSQLPKDRFSAERLKGVDSTLKIQPAKLEDSAVYLCASSYSGQGQETQYFGPGTRLLVL.

This clone was seen only once. The J gene is TRBJ1-2, the V gene TRBV4-1, with D tentatively TRBD1 (5 bases). The germline V gene has CDR1 MGHRA and CDR2 YSYEKL. The V end lost 0 bases, the J end lost 2 bases, and 10 bases lay between the germline ends. This CDR3 region has 15 residues. The CDR3 nucleotides are TGCGCCAGCAGCCAAGATTGGGAGGGGAACTATGGCTACACCTTC. Its protein is CASSQDWEGNYGYTF.

This rearrangement joins TRBV6-5 to TRBJ1-2, with 7 bases lining up with TRBD1. With 4 bases clipped from V and 2 bases from J, the junction kept 4 bases outside the gene matches. The CDR3 spans 14 residues. Germline loops: CDR1 MNHEY, CDR2 SVGAGI. The CDR3 nucleotides read TGTGCCAGCAGTTCGTTGGGACAGAACTATGGCTACACCTTC. This sequence encodes CASSSLGQNYGYTF.

V usage is TRBV10-3 and J usage is TRBJ2-2; D remains ambiguous. Germline CDR1 ENHRY, CDR2 SYGVKD. This CDR3 contains 14 residues. V lost 6 bases to trimming and J lost 2 bases, with 10 bases between them. For the CDR3, the DNA is TGTGCCATCAGCGTGACTGATAACACCGGGGAGCTGTTTTTT. Encoded protein: CAISVTDNTGELFF.

The CDR3, as DNA: TGTGCCAGCAGTGAAGAGGGAGGGGTCAATGAGCAGTTCTTC. This encodes CASSEEGGVNEQFF. The chain links TRBV2 to TRBJ2-1; 7 nucleotides line up with TRBD2. Germline CDR1 reads SNHLY; CDR2 reads FYNNEI. V shed 1 base, J shed 6 bases, and the junction held 3 bases outside the gene matches. The CDR3 runs to 14 residues.

The genes are TRBV7-2 and TRBJ2-5; 14 bases match TRBD2. The CDR3 totals 16 residues. Trimming took 5 bases from V and 2 from J; bases not matched to a gene: 4. Looked up from germline, CDR1 is SGHTA and CDR2 is FQGNSA. The DNA of the CDR3 is TGTGCCAGCAGCCATGGGACTAGCGGGGGACAAGAGACCCAGTACTTC. As protein: CASSHGTSGGQETQYF.

This clone was recorded only once. V gene TRBV30 combines with J gene TRBJ2-3; D not resolved. CDR1 is GTSNPN, CDR2 SVGIG, per germline (reference sequence). This CDR3 region has 16 residues. V lost 0 bases, J lost 3 bases, and 16 bases lay in between. CDR3 bases: TGTGCCTGGAGTGTATTGGGGAAGTTAAAGACAGATACGCAGTATTTT. It is translated as CAWSVLGKLKTDTQYF. The whole variable domain, filled in from reference TRBV30 and TRBJ2-3, reads SQTIHQWPATLVQPVGSPLSLECTVEGTSNPNLYWYRQAAGRGLQLLFYSVGIGQISSEVPQNLSASRPQDRQFILSSKKLLLSDSGFYLCAWSVLGKLKTDTQYFGPGTRLTVL.

The chain employs TRBV10-2 and TRBJ2-1, with 10 positions matching TRBD2. CDR1 is WSHSY and CDR2 is SAAADI in the germline V gene. V shed 6 bases and J 6 bases; nucleotides not matched to a gene: 8. This CDR3 has 15 amino acids. CDR3 loop: CASREAGGPGNEQFF. The DNA for the CDR3 is TGCGCCAGCAGGGAAGCGGGAGGGCCGGGCAATGAGCAGTTCTTC.

The J gene is TRBJ2-1, the V gene TRBV10-2, with D unclear. Trimming took off 6 bases at V and 8 bases at J, with 17 bases between the two ends. Germline CDR1 is WSHSY and CDR2 is SAAADI. The CDR3 consists of 14 residues. CDR3: CASRRTAIRYEQFF. CDR3 nucleotide sequence: TGCGCCAGCAGGAGGACCGCAATCCGGTATGAGCAGTTCTTC.

The CDR3 coding sequence is TGTGCCATCAGTGAGTCGAAACAGAGTTTCAATCAGCCCCAGCATTTT. Translation gives CAISESKQSFNQPQHF. This rearrangement joins TRBV10-3 to TRBJ1-5, with D unclear. CDR1 and CDR2 from the germline V gene are ENHRY and SYGVKD. Trimming left V 0 bases short and J 3 bases short, with 12 bases between. There are 16 residues in the CDR3.

Worth noting for this clone: This sequence is one base from a far larger clone and is likely a read error. The rearrangement links TRBV4-2 to TRBJ2-3; D not resolved. This CDR3 region has 14 residues. The germline gives CDR1 LGHNA, CDR2 YNFKEQ. CDR3 sequence: CACSQGLSTDTQYF. The CDR3, as DNA: TGTGCCTGCAGCCAAGGGCTAAGCACAGATACGCAGTATTTT.

The DNA for the CDR3 is TGTGCCAGCAGCCCTGGGGGGACAGGGGCGTCCGAGCAGTACTTC. Translation gives CASSPGGTGASEQYF. The chain employs TRBV7-3 and TRBJ2-7, with 10 nucleotides matching TRBD1. CDR3 size: 15 residues. Trimming at V came to 5 bases and at J to 6 bases, leaving 10 bases not matched to a gene. Per the germline V gene, CDR1 is SGHTA and CDR2 is FQGTGA.

The chain recombines TRBV5-6 with TRBJ2-5, with 7 bases lining up with TRBD2. This CDR3 spans 17 amino acids. Unmatched junction bases numbered 9, after V lost 1 base and J lost 0 bases. Germline V CDR1 and CDR2: SGHDT, YYEEEE. The CDR3 loop is CASSLKAGNLYQETQYF. CDR3 coding DNA: TGTGCCAGCAGCTTGAAAGCGGGAAATCTGTACCAAGAGACCCAGTACTTC.

The chain employs TRBV6-1 and TRBJ2-3, with D tentatively TRBD1 (5 bases). Trimming removed 4 bases at V and 1 base at J, with 9 bases between. The CDR3 is 14 amino acids. Germline assignment: CDR1 MNHNS and CDR2 SASEGT. In DNA, the CDR3 is TGTGCCAGCAGTGGTGTCAGGGGCACAGATACGCAGTATTTT. It translates to CASSGVRGTDTQYF.

This sequence joins TRBV2 and TRBJ1-1, with D possibly TRBD1 on 6 matching bases. This CDR3 comprises 16 residues. The germline V and J ends were trimmed by 1 base and 1 base, with 13 bases remaining between them. Germline CDR1 reads SNHLY; CDR2 reads FYNNEI. CDR3 nucleotides: TGTGCCAGCAGTGAAGGTCTTCGGGGGCAGAACACTGAAGCTTTCTTT. It encodes CASSEGLRGQNTEAFF.

J is TRBJ2-5 and V is TRBV5-6; 9 bases map to TRBD1. The CDR3 totals 14 residues. CDR1 and CDR2 (germline): SGHDT, YYEEEE. The J segment lost 4 bases and the V segment lost 4 bases, leaving 5 bases of the junction unmatched. The CDR3 sequence is CASSRPTGGETQYF. CDR3 sequence (DNA): TGTGCCAGCAGCAGACCGACAGGGGGAGAGACCCAGTACTTC.

The chain combines TRBV6-4 with TRBJ1-1; no firm D call. The CDR3 consists of 15 residues. Germline V gene sequence: CDR1 MRHNA, CDR2 SNTAGT. Between the trimmed V and J ends, which lost 4 bases and 0 bases, there was a span of 12 bases. Written as DNA, the CDR3 is TGTGCCAGCAGTGTCCCTATAAAAATGAACACTGAAGCTTTCTTT. It is translated as CASSVPIKMNTEAFF.

This clone was detected many times. The chain recombines TRBV10-1 with TRBJ1-6, with D unclear. Germline V gives CDR1 WNHNN, CDR2 SYGVQD (reference sequence). V shed 4 bases and J shed 7 bases, with 5 bases lying between them. The CDR3 length is 12 residues. The CDR3 sequence is CASSALNSPLHF. CDR3 coding DNA: TGCGCCAGCAGTGCCTTGAATTCACCCCTCCACTTT.

The table lists this clone with a few counts. The rearrangement links TRBV19 to TRBJ2-5; 11 bases align to TRBD1. This CDR3 spans 15 amino acids. V gave up 5 bases and J gave up 5 bases; unmatched junction bases: 7. The germline CDR1 and CDR2 sequences are LNHDA and SQIVND (reference sequence). The CDR3 reads CASSLGTGGRETQYF. The CDR3, as DNA: TGTGCCAGTAGTCTCGGGACAGGGGGTAGGGAGACCCAGTACTTC.